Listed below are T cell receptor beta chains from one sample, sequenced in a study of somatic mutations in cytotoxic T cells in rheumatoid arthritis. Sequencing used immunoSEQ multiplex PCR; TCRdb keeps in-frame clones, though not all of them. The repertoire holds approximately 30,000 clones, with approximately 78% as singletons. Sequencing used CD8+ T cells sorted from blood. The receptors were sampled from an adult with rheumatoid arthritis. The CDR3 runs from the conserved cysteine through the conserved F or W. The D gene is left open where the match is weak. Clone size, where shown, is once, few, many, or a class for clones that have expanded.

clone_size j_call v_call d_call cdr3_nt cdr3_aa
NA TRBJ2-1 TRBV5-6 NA TGTGCCAGCAGCCTATCAGACAATGAGCAGTTCTTC CASSLSDNEQFF
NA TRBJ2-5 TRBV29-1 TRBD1 TGCAGCCTTCAGGGGGAAGAGACCCAGTACTTC CSLQGEETQYF
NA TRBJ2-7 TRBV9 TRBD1 TGTGCCAGCAGCGATGGGGGGACAGGGGGCTACGAGCAGTACTTC CASSDGGTGGYEQYF
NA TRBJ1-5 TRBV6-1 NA TGTGCCAGCGGAGTGGGGAGGGGCGCTTTCCAGCCCCAGCATTTT CASGVGRGAFQPQHF
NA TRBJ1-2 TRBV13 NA TGTGCCAGCAGCCTAGTCCTGGGAGGTAACTATGGCTACACCTTC CASSLVLGGNYGYTF
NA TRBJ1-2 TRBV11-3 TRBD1 TGTGCCAGCAGCAACCGGGACAGGGTTCACTATGGCTACACCTTC CASSNRDRVHYGYTF
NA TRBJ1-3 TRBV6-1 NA TGTGCCAGCAGTGGGGGTCTCCGCCAATACTCTGGAAACACCATATATTTT CASSGGLRQYSGNTIYF
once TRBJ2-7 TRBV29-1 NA TGCAGCGTTACATTGACCGAACCCTACGAGCAGTACTTC CSVTLTEPYEQYF
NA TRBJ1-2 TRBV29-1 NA TGCAGCGTTGAACCCGAATACTATGGCTACACCTTC CSVEPEYYGYTF
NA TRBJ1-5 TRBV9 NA TGTGCCAGCAGCGTCACCGGGGAGGACCATCAGCCCCAGCATTTT CASSVTGEDHQPQHF
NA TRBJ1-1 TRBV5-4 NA TGTGCCAGCAGCCTTCAGGGGGAAGCTTTCTTT CASSLQGEAFF
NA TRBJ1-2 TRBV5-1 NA TGCGCCAGCAGCCCGGGAGCCAATAGCTACACCTTC CASSPGANSYTF
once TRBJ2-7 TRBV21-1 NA TGTGCCAGCAGCAAAAGGAGGAGGGACGGGGGCGTCACCGAGCAGTACTTC CASSKRRRDGGVTEQYF
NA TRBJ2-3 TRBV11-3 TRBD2 TGTGCCAGCAGCCTCTCTAGCGGATCTAGCACAGATACGCAGTATTTT CASSLSSGSSTDTQYF
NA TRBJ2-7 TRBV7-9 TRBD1 TGTGCCAGCAGCTTAGGTCGACAGGGGGAAATCGAGCAGTACTTC CASSLGRQGEIEQYF
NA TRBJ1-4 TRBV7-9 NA TGTGCCAGCAGCCCAGGTGGGGTGGGTGAAAAACTGTTTTTT CASSPGGVGEKLFF
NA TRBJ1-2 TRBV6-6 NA TGTGCCAGCAGTTCTACGCCCCGGGACACCCGACTTGGCTACACCTTC CASSSTPRDTRLGYTF
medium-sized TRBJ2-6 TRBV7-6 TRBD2 TGTGCCAGCAGCTTAAGAAGCGGGAGAATCTCTGGGGCCAACGTCCTGACTTTC CASSLRSGRISGANVLTF
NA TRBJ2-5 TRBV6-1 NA TGTGCCAGCAGTGGACATGAAGAGACCCAGTACTTC CASSGHEETQYF
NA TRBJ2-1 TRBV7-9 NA TGTGCCAGCAGCGGGGCGGGAACATGGTACAATGAGCAGTTCTTC CASSGAGTWYNEQFF
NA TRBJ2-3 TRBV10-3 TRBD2 TGTGCCATCAGGACCTGGCGGGAGGGAGGCACAGATACGCAGTATTTT CAIRTWREGGTDTQYF
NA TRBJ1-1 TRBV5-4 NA TGTGCCAGCAGCCACACCCCCAGGGAGGACACTGAAGCTTTCTTT CASSHTPREDTEAFF
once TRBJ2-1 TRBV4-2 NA TGTGCCAGCAGCCAAGGAACCCGGAATGAGCAGTTCTTC CASSQGTRNEQFF
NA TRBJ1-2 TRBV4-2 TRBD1 TGTGCCAGCAGCGAGTACAGGGGAATCGGCTATGGCTACACCTTC CASSEYRGIGYGYTF
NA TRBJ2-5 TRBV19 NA TGTGCCAGTAGTACCCCATGGCGGGGTCAAGAGACCCAGTACTTC CASSTPWRGQETQYF
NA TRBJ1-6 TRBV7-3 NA TGTGCCAGCAGCTTAGAGGGGTCACCCCTCCACTTT CASSLEGSPLHF
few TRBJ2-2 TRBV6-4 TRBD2 TGTGCCAGCAGTGACTCGAGCGGGAGCGGGGAGCTGTTTTTT CASSDSSGSGELFF
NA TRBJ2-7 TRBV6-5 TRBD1 TGTGCCAGCAGTTACTCAGCGACAGGGTTCGACGAGCAGTACTTC CASSYSATGFDEQYF